The 20 T cell receptor beta chains listed next were all sequenced from one sample in a study of blood T cell dynamics during melanoma immunotherapy. The method was immunoSEQ multiplex PCR; TCRdb's version includes in-frame clones alone and lacks a portion of them. The repertoire holds about 3,600 clones, with less than 98% as singletons. Time point reported: pre-treatment baseline. The source was effector memory CD8+ T cells from blood, collected from a patient treated with checkpoint blockade. Receptor source: a human donor with melanoma.

The V call is TRBV27, the J call TRBJ1-2; 9 bases are shared with TRBD1. The trim removed 4 bases at V and 2 bases at J, leaving 11 bases unmatched. Germline CDR1 MNHEY, CDR2 SMNVEV (reference sequence). This CDR3 contains 17 residues. The CDR3 DNA sequence: TGTGCCAGCAGTTACACTCCGTGGACAGGGGACAACTATGGCTACACCTTC. Protein sequence: CASSYTPWTGDNYGYTF.

This chain's CDR3 is CASSSGEGTYNEQFF. For the CDR3, the DNA is TGTGCCAGCAGCTCAGGGGAGGGGACCTACAATGAGCAGTTCTTC. The chain recombines TRBV11-1 with TRBJ2-1; possibly TRBD2 for D (7 bases). Germline CDR1 is SGHAT and CDR2 is FQDESV (reference sequence). The CDR3 contains 15 residues. Trimming cost V 4 bases and J 2 bases, with 12 bases left between them.

The chain has TRBV27 and TRBJ2-2, with D unclear. The germline gives CDR1 MNHEY, CDR2 SMNVEV (reference sequence). Trimming removed 5 bases at V and 7 bases at J, with 14 bases between. The CDR3 sequence is 14 residues long. This CDR3 is CASSDLGRIGELFF. DNA for the CDR3: TGTGCCAGCAGTGACCTAGGCAGAATCGGGGAGCTGTTTTTT.

This chain connects TRBV27 to TRBJ2-1; no reliable D call. The CDR3 loop spans 15 amino acids. Trimming took off 4 bases at V and 0 bases at J, with 10 bases between the two ends. CDR1 and CDR2 (germline): MNHEY, SMNVEV (reference sequence). The CDR3 loop is CASSSGWSSYNEQFF. DNA of the CDR3: TGTGCCAGCAGTTCTGGGTGGAGCTCCTACAATGAGCAGTTCTTC.

The chain carries TRBV5-1 and TRBJ1-1, with D possibly matching TRBD1 (6 bases). This CDR3 has 14 residues. V was cut by 0 bases and J by 3 bases, with 9 bases left in between. Germline assignment: CDR1 SGHRS and CDR2 YFSETQ. CDR3 sequence: CASSLDRVYTEAFF. The CDR3 bases are TGCGCCAGCAGCTTGGACAGGGTGTACACTGAAGCTTTCTTT.

V is TRBV5-1 and J is TRBJ2-1; tentative D call: TRBD2 (6 bases). Germline V gene data show CDR1 as SGHRS and CDR2 as YFSETQ. The CDR3 contains 15 residues. V was cut by 6 bases and J by 3 bases, with 16 bases left in between. CDR3 region: CASTGGGAFYNEQFF. The CDR3 nucleotides are TGCGCCAGCACTGGTGGCGGGGCTTTCTACAATGAGCAGTTCTTC.

The chain links TRBV27 to TRBJ2-2; 8 nucleotides agree with TRBD2. This CDR3 is built from 15 residues. Germline V gene data show CDR1 as MNHEY and CDR2 as SMNVEV (reference sequence). Trimming at V came to 4 bases and at J to 7 bases, leaving 8 bases not matched to a gene. The CDR3 region is CASSSPREAGGELFF. As DNA, the CDR3 is TGTGCCAGCAGTTCTCCGCGGGAGGCGGGCGGGGAGCTGTTTTTT.

This clone was recorded only once. The chain has TRBV6-1 and TRBJ2-7; D is uncertain. The germline gives CDR1 MNHNS, CDR2 SASEGT. V shed 5 bases and J shed 3 bases, with 2 bases lying between them. The CDR3 loop spans 10 amino acids. The CDR3 DNA is TGTGCCAGCAGTAACTACGAGCAGTACTTC. Amino acid sequence: CASSNYEQYF.

The chain combines TRBV7-6 with TRBJ2-1; 7 bases are shared with TRBD2. Germline-derived CDR1 and CDR2 are SGHVS and FNYEAQ. The CDR3 sequence is 12 residues long. Trimming cost V 5 bases and J 12 bases; bases outside gene matches: 7. DNA of the CDR3: TGTGCCAGCAGCACGGGACTACTAACGCAGTTCTTC. It yields the protein CASSTGLLTQFF.

This sequence joins TRBV6-1 and TRBJ2-7; the match to TRBD2 covers 10 bases. This CDR3 has 15 amino acids. The germline V gene encodes CDR1 MNHNS and CDR2 SASEGT. Losses at the gene ends were 0 bases for V and 7 bases for J; bases not matched to a gene: 6. Here the CDR3 DNA reads TGTGCCAGCAGTGAAGCTTGGCTAGCGGGAGTAGAGCAGTACTTC. Translated: CASSEAWLAGVEQYF.

The V and J genes are TRBV11-3 and TRBJ2-1; 14 bases map to TRBD2. V lost 5 bases and J lost 9; bases outside the gene matches: 9. Germline V gene sequence: CDR1 SGHNT, CDR2 YENEEA. The CDR3 spans 16 residues. The DNA of the CDR3 is TGTGCCAGCAGCCAGGGACTAGCGGGAGTCGTAGCTGAGCAGTTCTTC. Translating gives CASSQGLAGVVAEQFF.

This clone was detected only once. This chain links TRBV4-3 with TRBJ2-1; TRBD2 aligns across 11 bases. The CDR3 length is 15 residues. The V and J ends lost 6 bases and 8 bases, in that order; junction bases with no gene match: 9. Germline values: CDR1 LGHNA, CDR2 YSLEER. The CDR3 protein is CASRQTSGSKDEQFF. The CDR3 coding sequence is TGCGCCAGCAGACAAACTAGCGGGAGTAAGGATGAGCAGTTCTTC.

V and J are TRBV14 and TRBJ1-1; D is possibly TRBD1 (5 bases). This CDR3 is built from 17 residues. V was shortened by 2 bases and J by 3 bases, with 19 bases between the two germline ends. The germline CDR1 and CDR2 sequences are SGHDN and FVKESK. The CDR3 nucleotides are TGTGCCAGCAGCCAAATCCGGGACGCTCAGCAGGACACTGAAGCTTTCTTT. It specifies CASSQIRDAQQDTEAFF.

The gene calls are TRBV7-9 and TRBJ1-3, with 9 bases lining up with TRBD1. The CDR3 contains 16 residues. V shed 5 bases, J shed 3 bases, and the junction held 8 bases outside the gene matches. Germline lookup yields CDR1 SEHNR and CDR2 FQNEAQ (reference sequence). This chain's CDR3 is CASSGNRDRVGNTIYF. CDR3 coding DNA: TGTGCCAGCAGCGGTAACCGGGACAGGGTTGGAAACACCATATATTTT.

This clone was detected once. The rearrangement links TRBV7-5 to TRBJ2-1; the D call in the table, TRBD1, was not verified against the DNA. TRBV7-5 is a pseudogene segment. The CDR3 is 14 residues long. The CDR3 here is CASSSRADYNEQFF. CDR3 nucleotide sequence: TGTGCCAGCAGCTCCAGGGCGGACTACAATGAGCAGTTCTTC.

The J gene is TRBJ1-3, the V gene TRBV11-1; 9 nucleotides line up with TRBD1. CDR1 and CDR2 (germline): SGHAT, FQDESV (reference sequence). The V segment lost 5 bases and the J segment 3 bases; nucleotides outside the gene matches: 8. The CDR3 totals 16 residues. CDR3 residues: CASSGNRDRVGNTIYF. CDR3 DNA sequence: TGTGCCAGCAGCGGTAACCGGGACAGGGTTGGAAACACCATATATTTT.

A single count supports this clone. The V gene is TRBV7-6, the J gene TRBJ2-2; D ambiguous. Germline loops: CDR1 SGHVS, CDR2 FNYEAQ. This CDR3 contains 17 residues. V lost 5 bases, J lost 3 bases, and 19 bases lay in between. In nucleotides, the CDR3 is TGTGCCAGCAGCACCTCTAGAAGTGGCCTGGACACCGGGGAGCTGTTTTTT. It is translated as CASSTSRSGLDTGELFF.

This clone was counted once. The chain recombines TRBV10-3 with TRBJ1-1, with 8 nucleotides matching TRBD1. After removal of 4 bases from V and 7 bases from J, the junction contained 5 bases not matched to a gene. CDR1 is ENHRY and CDR2 is SYGVKD in the germline V gene. The CDR3 totals 13 residues. CDR3 sequence (DNA): TGTGCCATCAGTGGACAGGGGAAGGATGAAGCTTTCTTT. Protein product: CAISGQGKDEAFF.

This sequence joins TRBV4-3 and TRBJ2-5, with D perhaps matching TRBD1 (6 bases). The CDR3 spans 15 residues. Trimming took off 0 bases at V and 4 bases at J, with 12 bases between the two ends. Germline CDR1 LGHNA, CDR2 YSLEER. The CDR3 sequence is CASSQDRGVVETQYF. The CDR3, as DNA: TGCGCCAGCAGCCAAGACAGGGGAGTGGTAGAGACCCAGTACTTC.

The gene calls are TRBV28 and TRBJ2-5, with D perhaps assigned TRBD1 or TRBD2 (5 bases each). Trimming took off 5 bases at V and 5 bases at J, with 24 bases between the two ends. Germline V CDR1 and CDR2: MDHEN, SYDVKM. The CDR3 extends over 17 amino acids. The chain's CDR3 is CASSPPPGGEDSETQYF. Here the CDR3 DNA reads TGTGCCAGCAGTCCCCCCCCTGGGGGAGAGGACTCCGAGACCCAGTACTTC.